One and the same sample provided the 28 T cell receptor beta chains below, sequenced in a study of T cell responses to AZD1222 COVID-19 vaccine. Profiled with immunoSEQ multiplex PCR; TCRdb holds only in-frame clones, not every one. The sample consists of about 120,000 clones, 85% to 90% of them appearing once. This sample comprised peripheral blood, obtained on day 0 of AZD1222 vaccination. The receptors originated from an adult in good health.

The chain links TRBV10-3 to TRBJ1-5, with 8 bases that match TRBD1. V was clipped by 6 bases and J by 2 bases; unmatched bases: 18. Germline V gives CDR1 ENHRY, CDR2 SYGVKD. This CDR3 region has 19 residues. The CDR3 is CAISSHGDRTSLGNQPQHF. The DNA for the CDR3 is TGTGCCATCAGCTCCCATGGGGACAGGACATCTCTTGGCAATCAGCCCCAGCATTTT.

This clone was observed a single time. V gene TRBV9 combines with J gene TRBJ2-3; D possibly matches TRBD1 or TRBD2 (5 bases each). This CDR3 has 15 residues. CDR1 SGDLS and CDR2 YYNGEE come from the germline V gene. V lost 0 bases, J lost 6 bases, and 14 bases lay in between. The DNA of the CDR3 is TGTGCCAGCAGCGTAGCCCCAGGGAGCATCGATACGCAGTATTTT. Its protein is CASSVAPGSIDTQYF.

The rearrangement uses TRBV2 and TRBJ2-4; D is unclear. This CDR3 has 17 residues. V was trimmed by 6 bases and J by 2 bases, leaving 20 bases between them. Germline assignment: CDR1 SNHLY and CDR2 FYNNEI. The CDR3 DNA follows: TGTGCCAGCAGAAAATTCCATGTGGGCGGTTCCAAAAACATTCAGTACTTC. It specifies CASRKFHVGGSKNIQYF.

V gene TRBV18 combines with J gene TRBJ1-5; D gene unclear. The CDR3 sequence is 15 residues long. The germline CDR1 and CDR2 sequences are KGHSH and LQKENI. The V end lost 6 bases, the J end lost 0 bases, and 12 bases lay between the germline ends. CDR3 sequence (DNA): TGTGCCAGCTCTCGAAGTGGTTATAGCAATCAGCCCCAGCATTTT. This encodes CASSRSGYSNQPQHF.

The V and J genes are TRBV5-6 and TRBJ2-7, with TRBD2 matching 11 bases. The CDR3 runs to 16 residues. In germline, CDR1 is SGHDT, CDR2 YYEEEE. V lost 0 bases and J lost 2; bases outside the gene matches: 4. The DNA of the CDR3 is TGTGCCAGCAGCTTGGGATTGACTAGCGGGACCTACGAGCAGTACTTC. Amino acids: CASSLGLTSGTYEQYF.

The J gene is TRBJ2-1, the V gene TRBV6-5; D is possibly TRBD1 or TRBD2 (6 bases each). This CDR3 region has 14 residues. V gave up 2 bases and J gave up 6 bases, with 11 bases separating them. Germline CDR1 reads MNHEY; CDR2 reads SVGAGI. The CDR3 DNA is TGTGCCAGCAGTTACGTGGGGGGCCGCAATGAGCAGTTCTTC. Encoded protein: CASSYVGGRNEQFF.

The genes are TRBV7-2 and TRBJ1-4, with unresolved D. Germline V gene data show CDR1 as SGHTA and CDR2 as FQGNSA. The CDR3 sequence is 12 residues long. V lost 4 bases and J 7 bases, leaving 7 bases between the germline ends. The CDR3 sequence is CASSWAGEKLFF. Here the CDR3 DNA reads TGTGCCAGCAGCTGGGCGGGTGAAAAACTGTTTTTT. The full variable domain, completed using reference TRBV7-2 and TRBJ1-4, is GAGVSQSPSNKVTEKGKDVELRCDPISGHTALYWYRQSLGQGLEFLIYFQGNSAPDKSGLPSDRFSAERTGGSVSTLTIQRTQQEDSAVYLCASSWAGEKLFFGSGTQLSVL.

This rearrangement joins TRBV11-2 to TRBJ1-6; D not resolved. Per the germline V gene, CDR1 is SGHAT and CDR2 is FQNNGV. The CDR3 spans 14 residues. The ends were cut back, 6 bases at V and 3 bases at J, with 9 bases in the middle. The CDR3 protein is CASSSLGYNSPLHF. The DNA for the CDR3 is TGTGCCAGCAGTTCCCTCGGCTATAATTCACCCCTCCACTTT.

This clone has only one observation. The chain joins TRBV20-1 to TRBJ2-7; D gene ambiguous. The CDR3 covers 11 residues. Trimming left V 1 base short and J 3 bases short, with 4 bases between. Germline V lookup: CDR1 DFQATT, CDR2 SNEGSKA (reference sequence). CDR3 amino acids: CSARVVYEQYF. The CDR3 DNA is TGCAGTGCTAGAGTTGTCTACGAGCAGTACTTC.

The V and J genes are TRBV6-6 and TRBJ2-3, with D tentatively TRBD1 (6 bases). Per germline, CDR1 MNHNY and CDR2 SVGAGI (reference sequence). V was shortened by 2 bases and J by 5 bases, with 11 bases between the two germline ends. This CDR3 is built from 14 residues. Here the CDR3 reads CASSYTEQGDTQYF. In DNA, the CDR3 is TGTGCCAGCAGTTACACAGAACAGGGAGATACGCAGTATTTT.

The J gene is TRBJ2-2, the V gene TRBV3-1 (or the pseudogene TRBV3-2), with 8 bases identical to TRBD2. Germline CDR1 reads LGHDT; CDR2 reads YNNKEL (reference sequence). Trimming cost V 3 bases and J 3 bases; bases outside gene matches: 3. This CDR3 spans 15 amino acids. The CDR3 nucleotides read TGTGCCAGCAGCCAGGCGGGGGGTTACACCGGGGAGCTGTTTTTT. Amino acid sequence: CASSQAGGYTGELFF.

This clone has a single count. The rearrangement joins TRBV6-5 to TRBJ1-4; the D is unclear. The germline V and J ends were trimmed by 8 bases and 7 bases, with 14 bases remaining between them. This CDR3 has 13 amino acids. Germline V lookup: CDR1 MNHEY, CDR2 SVGAGI. CDR3: CASRFLGSEKLFF. The CDR3 nucleotides are TGTGCCAGCCGTTTCCTTGGGAGTGAAAAACTGTTTTTT.

This rearrangement joins TRBV3-1 (or the pseudogene TRBV3-2) to TRBJ1-1; the D is unclear. Germline V gene lookup returns CDR1 LGHDT and CDR2 YNNKEL (reference sequence). This CDR3 is 13 amino acids long. The ends were cut back, 4 bases at V and 5 bases at J, with 11 bases in the middle. Written as DNA, the CDR3 is TGTGCCAGCAGCCCCACCTTGGGGACTGAAGCTTTCTTT. Translated, it gives CASSPTLGTEAFF.

J is TRBJ1-5 and V is TRBV10-1, with 7 bases that match TRBD1. The CDR3 covers 16 residues. The germline V gene has CDR1 WNHNN and CDR2 SYGVQD (reference sequence). The V gene end was trimmed by 3 bases and the J gene end by 0 bases; junction bases not matched to a gene: 5. The CDR3 DNA sequence: TGCGCCAGCAGTGACGGGACAGCCGGTAGCAATCAGCCCCAGCATTTT. Protein product: CASSDGTAGSNQPQHF.

The chain uses TRBV4-1 and TRBJ2-7, with 8 bases identical to TRBD2. CDR3 length equals 15 residues. With V trimmed by 4 bases and J by 3 bases, 8 bases remained unmatched. Germline V gives CDR1 MGHRA, CDR2 YSYEKL. CDR3 in amino acids: CASSRSPGGDYEQYF. In DNA form, the CDR3 reads TGCGCCAGCAGCCGTTCGCCGGGGGGGGACTACGAGCAGTACTTC.

This rearrangement joins TRBV7-9 to TRBJ2-5; D ambiguous. The CDR3 length is 15 residues. Looked up from germline, CDR1 is SEHNR and CDR2 is FQNEAQ (reference sequence). V was trimmed by 0 bases and J by 4 bases, leaving 12 bases between them. CDR3 region: CASSLAFYLGETQYF. CDR3 sequence (DNA): TGTGCCAGCAGCTTAGCCTTTTACCTCGGAGAGACCCAGTACTTC. The whole variable domain, filled in from reference TRBV7-9 and TRBJ2-5, reads DTGVSQNPRHKITKRGQNVTFRCDPISEHNRLYWYRQTLGQGPEFLTYFQNEAQLEKSRLLSDRFSAERPKGSFSTLEIQRTEQGDSAMYLCASSLAFYLGETQYFGPGTRLLVL.

A few counts support this clone. The chain is built from TRBV6-5 and TRBJ2-4; no clear D gene. V shed 6 bases and J shed 0 bases, with 9 bases lying between them. The CDR3 is 14 amino acids. Germline V gene sequence: CDR1 MNHEY, CDR2 SVGAGI. The CDR3 nucleotides are TGTGCCAGCAGCTTTGGGGTAGCCAAAAACATTCAGTACTTC. This codes for CASSFGVAKNIQYF.

V gene TRBV7-9 combines with J gene TRBJ1-6; possible D gene TRBD1, 5 bases. Trimming shortened V by 4 bases and J by 9 bases, and 10 bases separated the two germline ends. The CDR3 has 13 amino acids. Germline assignment: CDR1 SEHNR and CDR2 FQNEAQ (reference sequence). The CDR3 coding sequence is TGTGCCAGCAGCTCCAGGGAGAGTTCACCCCTCCACTTT. It specifies CASSSRESSPLHF.

This clone was counted ten times or more. The genes are TRBV19 and TRBJ2-2; 8 bases are a match to TRBD1. There are 16 residues in the CDR3. Germline assignment: CDR1 LNHDA and CDR2 SQIVND (reference sequence). V gave up 3 bases and J gave up 1 base; unmatched junction bases: 4. CDR3 sequence reads: CASSISRGLNTGELFF. CDR3 DNA sequence: TGTGCCAGTAGTATTTCCAGGGGGCTGAACACCGGGGAGCTGTTTTTT. Looking up the rest from reference TRBV19 and TRBJ2-2 gives the full variable domain: DGGITQSPKYLFRKEGQNVTLSCEQNLNHDAMYWYRQDPGQGLRLIYYSQIVNDFQKGDIAEGYSVSREKKESFPLTVTSAQKNPTAFYLCASSISRGLNTGELFFGEGSRLTVL.

V usage is TRBV6-5 and J usage is TRBJ1-3, with 8 bases identical to TRBD1. CDR3 size: 14 residues. Trimming took 6 bases from V and 4 from J; bases not matched to a gene: 5. Germline values: CDR1 MNHEY, CDR2 SVGAGI. This chain's CDR3 is CASRPQGAGNTIYF. The CDR3 nucleotides read TGTGCCAGCAGACCCCAGGGGGCCGGAAACACCATATATTTT.

The chain employs TRBV5-1 and TRBJ2-7; TRBD1 is a possible D gene (6 bases). CDR1 is SGHRS and CDR2 is YFSETQ in the germline V gene. With 0 bases removed from V and 7 bases from J, the gap between germline ends came to 8 bases. The CDR3 runs to 12 residues. The CDR3 nucleotides read TGCGCCAGCAGCTTGGAGGGGACAGAGCAGTACTTC. Protein sequence: CASSLEGTEQYF. Combining the CDR3 with reference TRBV5-1 and TRBJ2-7 gives the whole variable domain KAGVTQTPRYLIKTRGQQVTLSCSPISGHRSVSWYQQTPGQGLQFLFEYFSETQRNKGNFPGRFSGRQFSNSRSEMNVSTLELGDSALYLCASSLEGTEQYFGPGTRLTVT.

The chain carries TRBV27 and TRBJ1-2, with D tentatively TRBD1 (5 bases). The CDR3 length is 14 residues. Trimming left V 6 bases short and J 7 bases short, with 18 bases between. Germline V CDR1 and CDR2: MNHEY, SMNVEV (reference sequence). The CDR3 nucleotides read TGTGCCAGCAGCTATCGCGAGGGGCGGGGTGGCTACACCTTC. Its translation is CASSYREGRGGYTF.

This clone was detected once. The chain is built from TRBV2 and TRBJ2-2, with 7 bases lining up with TRBD1. There are 13 residues in the CDR3. Germline-derived CDR1 and CDR2 are SNHLY and FYNNEI. The chain's CDR3 is CAGRQGNTGELFF. Here the CDR3 DNA reads TGTGCAGGCCGACAGGGAAACACCGGGGAGCTGTTTTTT.

The rearrangement uses TRBV7-3 and TRBJ1-1; D is undetermined. The CDR3 is 15 residues long. Trimming shortened V by 2 bases and J by 3 bases, and 13 bases separated the two germline ends. Germline assignment: CDR1 SGHTA and CDR2 FQGTGA. This CDR3 is CASSLGDRVDTEAFF. The CDR3 DNA is TGTGCCAGCAGCTTAGGCGACCGCGTGGACACTGAAGCTTTCTTT.

The chain couples TRBV7-6 to TRBJ2-2; 8 nucleotides align to TRBD1. This CDR3 is 15 amino acids long. The germline V gene has CDR1 SGHVS and CDR2 FNYEAQ. The trim removed 4 bases at V and 5 bases at J, leaving 6 bases unmatched. CDR3 bases: TGTGCCAGCAGCTCCGACAGGGGAACAACCGGGGAGCTGTTTTTT. It codes for CASSSDRGTTGELFF.

J is TRBJ1-2 and V is TRBV6-2 or TRBV6-3, with D unresolved. CDR1 is MNHEY, CDR2 SVGEGT, per germline. This CDR3 spans 15 amino acids. Trimming pared 5 bases from V and 3 bases from J, leaving 16 bases between. DNA for the CDR3: TGTGCCAGCAGTGGGTTCAGTGAACCTTACTATGGCTACACCTTC. It codes for CASSGFSEPYYGYTF.

V and J are TRBV11-2 and TRBJ2-3, with 9 bases fitting TRBD2. The J segment lost 4 bases and the V segment lost 1 base, leaving 9 bases of the junction unmatched. Germline V gene lookup returns CDR1 SGHAT and CDR2 FQNNGV. This CDR3 contains 17 residues. The CDR3 region is CASSLAGASGISDTQYF. As DNA, the CDR3 is TGTGCCAGCAGCTTAGCGGGTGCTAGCGGGATTTCAGATACGCAGTATTTT. Combining the CDR3 with reference TRBV11-2 and TRBJ2-3 gives the whole variable domain EAGVAQSPRYKIIEKRQSVAFWCNPISGHATLYWYQQILGQGPKLLIQFQNNGVVDDSQLPKDRFSAERLKGVDSTLKIQPAKLEDSAVYLCASSLAGASGISDTQYFGPGTRLTVL.

The CDR3 DNA reads as TGTGCCAGCAGAGAGGGTATAAAAAACATTCAGTACTTC. It is translated as CASREGIKNIQYF. This chain uses TRBV28 with TRBJ2-4; tentatively, D is TRBD2 (5 bases). The CDR3 covers 13 residues. The ends were cut back, 6 bases at V and 4 bases at J, with 10 bases in the middle. Germline V CDR1 and CDR2: MDHEN, SYDVKM. The full variable domain, completed using reference TRBV28 and TRBJ2-4, is DVKVTQSSRYLVKRTGEKVFLECVQDMDHENMFWYRQDPGLGLRLIYFSYDVKMKEKGDIPEGYSVSREKKERFSLILESASTNQTSMYLCASREGIKNIQYFGAGTRLSVL.